The 10 T cell receptor beta chains given below trace back to one sample, sequenced in a study of blood T cell repertoires in COVID-19. TCRdb's table, derived via immunoSEQ multiplex PCR, lists solely in-frame clones and lacks some. The sample consists of 61,000 or so clones, roughly 86% of them appearing once. Sequenced: peripheral blood. These receptor sequences come from a woman aged 50 to 60 with active or convalescent COVID-19.

The gene calls are TRBV30 and TRBJ2-7; the match to TRBD1 covers 7 bases. J gave up 4 bases and V 0 bases, and 9 bases lay outside the gene matches. CDR1 and CDR2 from the germline V gene are GTSNPN and SVGIG (reference sequence). The CDR3 loop spans 15 amino acids. The CDR3 loop is CAWSVFTSGGYEQYF. The CDR3 coding sequence is TGTGCCTGGAGTGTCTTTACTTCAGGGGGTTACGAGCAGTACTTC.

This clone was found a few times. The chain uses TRBV9 and TRBJ2-7; the D gene is possibly TRBD1 (6 bases). The germline gives CDR1 SGDLS, CDR2 YYNGEE. V was shortened by 4 bases and J by 1 base, with 12 bases between the two germline ends. There are 14 residues in the CDR3. The CDR3 DNA is TGTGCCAGCAGCCCTAGGGGGAGTTCCTACGAGCAGTACTTC. This encodes CASSPRGSSYEQYF. Filled out from reference TRBV9 and TRBJ2-7, the complete variable domain reads DSGVTQTPKHLITATGQRVTLRCSPRSGDLSVYWYQQSLDQGLQFLIQYYNGEERAKGNILERFSAQQFPDLHSELNLSSLELGDSALYFCASSPRGSSYEQYFGPGTRLTVT.

The chain has TRBV9 and TRBJ2-2; 9 bases map to TRBD1. Germline loops: CDR1 SGDLS, CDR2 YYNGEE. V lost 3 bases and J lost 4; bases outside the gene matches: 7. This CDR3 contains 16 residues. The CDR3, as DNA: TGTGCCAGCAGCGCCGCGACAGGGGGGATCACCGGGGAGCTGTTTTTT. Translated: CASSAATGGITGELFF.

This chain uses TRBV18 with TRBJ2-5, with 7 bases identical to TRBD1. Germline lookup yields CDR1 KGHSH and CDR2 LQKENI. With V trimmed by 3 bases and J by 1 base, 14 bases remained unmatched. CDR3 length equals 18 residues. The CDR3 region is CASSPRFIQGPPQETQYF. CDR3 bases: TGTGCCAGCTCACCTCGGTTTATACAGGGGCCACCCCAAGAGACCCAGTACTTC.

The chain carries TRBV5-3 and TRBJ2-5; D unclear. TRBV5-3 counts as an open reading frame of uncertain function. Trimming stripped 2 bases from V and 5 bases from J, with 10 bases between. The CDR3 spans 13 residues. CDR3 residues: CARSLTMRETQYF. CDR3 sequence (DNA): TGTGCCAGAAGCTTAACGATGCGGGAGACCCAGTACTTC.

V and J are TRBV9 and TRBJ1-4; D unclear. Germline V lookup: CDR1 SGDLS, CDR2 YYNGEE. The length of the CDR3 is 15 residues. Trimming shortened V by 2 bases and J by 7 bases, and 15 bases separated the two germline ends. The CDR3 here is CASSVRAGMSEKLFF. In DNA, the CDR3 is TGTGCCAGCAGCGTTCGGGCGGGGATGAGTGAAAAACTGTTTTTT.

V gene TRBV19 combines with J gene TRBJ1-1, with 10 bases fitting TRBD1. CDR1 is LNHDA and CDR2 is SQIVND in the germline V gene (reference sequence). The CDR3 extends over 14 amino acids. V shed 6 bases and J 3 bases; nucleotides not matched to a gene: 4. CDR3 in amino acids: CASRDRGQDTEAFF. For the CDR3, the DNA is TGTGCCAGTAGAGACAGGGGGCAGGACACTGAAGCTTTCTTT.

The CDR3 loop reads CASSPITGAPTDTQYF. The DNA for the CDR3 is TGTGCCAGTAGTCCGATAACAGGGGCGCCCACAGATACGCAGTATTTT. V gene TRBV19 combines with J gene TRBJ2-3, with 7 bases lining up with TRBD1. V was pared by 5 bases and J by 2 bases, with 10 bases of the junction left unmatched. The CDR3 covers 16 residues. Germline-derived CDR1 and CDR2 are LNHDA and SQIVND (reference sequence).

The chain employs TRBV19 and TRBJ2-1; 7 bases are a match to TRBD1. The CDR3 covers 15 residues. Germline CDR1 and CDR2: LNHDA and SQIVND (reference sequence). V shed 6 bases, J shed 12 bases, and the junction held 17 bases outside the gene matches. The CDR3 loop reads CASRNPGQSYNRQFF. The CDR3 coding sequence is TGTGCCAGTAGAAATCCGGGACAGTCCTACAATAGGCAGTTCTTC. The full variable domain, with the rest looked up from reference TRBV19 and TRBJ2-1, is DGGITQSPKYLFRKEGQNVTLSCEQNLNHDAMYWYRQDPGQGLRLIYYSQIVNDFQKGDIAEGYSVSREKKESFPLTVTSAQKNPTAFYLCASRNPGQSYNRQFFGPGTRLTVL.

The gene calls are TRBV7-6 and TRBJ1-1; possibly TRBD1 for D (5 bases). The CDR3 has 16 residues. V was cut by 6 bases and J by 3 bases, with 20 bases left in between. Germline loops: CDR1 SGHVS, CDR2 FNYEAQ. As DNA, the CDR3 is TGTGCCAGCAGATCCGTGGGGGGGGTATCTGACACTGAAGCTTTCTTT. It translates to CASRSVGGVSDTEAFF.